Shown below are 10 T cell receptor beta chains from a single sample sequenced in a study of Ad26.COV2.S vaccination and SARS-CoV-2 variants. The treatment here: roughly 18 received Ad26.COV2.S at low or high dose, single or two shots; a few received placebo; per-sample allocation not given. Samples analyzed were those drawn on day 63 after the first vaccine or placebo injection. Method: immunoSEQ multiplex PCR; TCRdb's copy keeps in-frame clones and lacks some. Of hundreds of thousands of clones detected, approximately 90% appear once; the ten largest clones hold around 4.5%. Sequences were derived from peripheral blood, sampled in a trial of Ad26.COV2.S vaccine versus placebo. The receptor source for this set is a person between 18 and 60 years old who received the Ad26.COV2.S COVID-19 vaccine or a placebo.

The chain recombines TRBV28 with TRBJ2-3; a weak D match, TRBD2 (5 bases). CDR1 and CDR2 (germline): MDHEN, SYDVKM. V was trimmed by 5 bases and J by 1 base, leaving 13 bases between them. The CDR3 has 15 amino acids. CDR3 nucleotide sequence: TGTGCCAGCAGTCCGAGGACCGGGGGCACAGATACGCAGTATTTT. As protein: CASSPRTGGTDTQYF.

This chain uses TRBV5-1 with TRBJ1-6; 7 positions match TRBD1. V lost 0 bases to trimming and J lost 5 bases; unmatched junction nucleotides: 5. Germline CDR1 SGHRS, CDR2 YFSETQ. The CDR3 extends over 16 amino acids. The CDR3 nucleotides are TGCGCCAGCAGCTTGGCTGGAGGGGGCAATAATTCACCCCTCCACTTT. Translated: CASSLAGGGNNSPLHF.

The chain recombines TRBV19 with TRBJ2-2, with 7 bases that match TRBD2. V lost 5 bases, J lost 15 bases, and 12 bases stayed unmatched. The germline CDR1 and CDR2 sequences are LNHDA and SQIVND (reference sequence). CDR3 size: 13 residues. CDR3 residues: CASSSRGVPLVFF. CDR3 sequence (DNA): TGTGCCAGTAGTTCCCGGGGGGTACCCCTGGTGTTTTTT.

The chain carries TRBV20-1 and TRBJ1-1, with D uncertain. Deletions cut 0 bases from V and 8 bases from J, with 7 bases between. The germline V gene encodes CDR1 DFQATT and CDR2 SNEGSKA (reference sequence). The CDR3 covers 11 residues. The chain's CDR3 is CSARDRREAFF. Here the CDR3 DNA reads TGCAGTGCTAGAGACAGGAGAGAAGCTTTCTTT.

The chain recombines TRBV27 with TRBJ2-1; 10 bases are shared with TRBD2. The CDR3 consists of 19 residues. V was pared by 5 bases and J by 4 bases, with 17 bases of the junction left unmatched. CDR1 is MNHEY, CDR2 SMNVEV, per germline (reference sequence). CDR3 residues: CASSLRPGGLAGEYNEQFF. DNA for the CDR3: TGTGCCAGCAGTCTCCGACCAGGGGGCCTAGCGGGAGAGTACAATGAGCAGTTCTTC.

This rearrangement joins TRBV14 to TRBJ1-1; TRBD1 agrees at 7 bases. This CDR3 region has 15 residues. The trim removed 2 bases at V and 6 bases at J, leaving 9 bases unmatched. Looked up from germline, CDR1 is SGHDN and CDR2 is FVKESK. DNA of the CDR3: TGTGCCAGCAGCCAACTCTGGGGACAGTACGCTGAAGCTTTCTTT. This gives the protein CASSQLWGQYAEAFF.

This clone was recorded only once. V is TRBV25-1 and J is TRBJ1-4; D is unresolved. Germline CDR1 reads MGHDK; CDR2 reads SYGVNS. Trimming stripped 4 bases from V and 7 bases from J, with 10 bases between. This CDR3 region has 13 residues. The DNA of the CDR3 is TGTGCCAGCAGTGTGTCAGGATTTGAAAAACTGTTTTTT. It codes for CASSVSGFEKLFF.

This chain uses TRBV28 with TRBJ1-4; D is ambiguous. V dropped 10 bases and J dropped 7 bases, with 19 bases sitting between them. Germline assignment: CDR1 MDHEN and CDR2 SYDVKM. The CDR3 has 14 residues. The CDR3, as DNA: TGTGCCACCATAAAGGGTATCGGGCTTGAAAAACTGTTTTTT. Translation gives CATIKGIGLEKLFF.

The chain couples TRBV28 to TRBJ1-5, with TRBD1 matching 8 bases. This CDR3 comprises 16 residues. Trimming took 10 bases from V and 3 from J; bases not matched to a gene: 14. The germline CDR1 and CDR2 sequences are MDHEN and SYDVKM. The CDR3 loop is CATRDRRFWDNQPQHF. The CDR3 DNA reads TGTGCCACGAGGGACAGGCGTTTTTGGGACAATCAGCCCCAGCATTTT.

The rearrangement uses TRBV5-4 and TRBJ2-1; TRBD2 matches at 15 bases. The CDR3 is 14 residues long. V dropped 4 bases and J dropped 13; count of bases not matched to a gene: 6. Looked up from germline, CDR1 is SGHNT and CDR2 is YYREEE (reference sequence). CDR3 coding DNA: TGTGCCAGCAGCCCGGGACTAGCGGGAGGCGAACAGTTCTTC. This translates into CASSPGLAGGEQFF.